The clone carrying this TCR beta chain appeared many times. Its antigen remains unknown. This entry belongs to a study of T cells after yellow fever vaccination. Notes on the study in general: There was a small share of clonotypes that showed up in both the CD4 and CD8 compartments.

TCRdb recomputed calls from the 5' RACE reads with MiXCR, one row per CDR3 protein. Of a few hundred thousand distinct CDR3 sequences listed, about 3.7% are singletons. The input for sequencing was PBMCs, taken 15 days after the yellow fever booster vaccination. The TCR was taken from a man between 18 and 35 years old who received the YFV17D yellow fever vaccine.

The CDR3 is CASSSEAVSYNEQFF. In DNA form, the CDR3 reads TGCGCCAGCAGCTCGGAAGCGGTCTCCTACAATGAGCAGTTCTTC. The chain carries TRBV5-1 and TRBJ2-1, with D tentatively TRBD2 (5 bases). V lost 3 bases and J 0 bases, leaving 10 bases between the germline ends. The CDR3 has 15 amino acids. The germline CDR1 and CDR2 sequences are SGHRS and YFSETQ.